A single sample is the source of the 15 T cell receptor beta chains below, sequenced in a study of T cell clonotyping in hematopoietic cell transplantation. Libraries were prepared by immunoSEQ multiplex PCR; TCRdb keeps only in-frame clonotypes and omits some of them. The sample lists some 2,100 clones, 79% occurring once. The specimen was peripheral blood mononuclear cells, collected 30 days after allogeneic stem cell transplant. The receptors shown here come from a male patient aged 45 to 59 who had an allogeneic stem cell transplant from an unrelated donor, so the T cells may come from the graft donor. Some clones in this sample may be carry-over from other donors' samples.

The J gene is TRBJ2-3, the V gene TRBV14; D is undetermined. The length of the CDR3 is 14 residues. Germline V gene data show CDR1 as SGHDN and CDR2 as FVKESK. V lost 5 bases to trimming and J lost 1 base, with 10 bases between them. The CDR3 protein is CASSYYSGTDTQYF. The CDR3 DNA is TGTGCCAGCAGCTACTACTCAGGCACAGATACGCAGTATTTT.

The rearrangement joins TRBV27 to TRBJ2-7; 10 bases fit TRBD1. Germline loops: CDR1 MNHEY, CDR2 SMNVEV (reference sequence). The CDR3 runs to 15 residues. Trimming cost V 5 bases and J 1 base; bases outside gene matches: 5. CDR3 region: CASSRPGQGSYEQYF. CDR3 sequence (DNA): TGTGCCAGCAGTAGGCCGGGACAGGGGTCCTACGAGCAGTACTTC.

The CDR3 is CATNSGGARGGETQYF. In DNA, the CDR3 is TGTGCCACCAACTCAGGAGGGGCCCGGGGGGGAGAGACCCAGTACTTC. V usage is TRBV11-2 and J usage is TRBJ2-5; 8 bases map to TRBD2. The ends lost 10 bases at V and 4 bases at J; junction bases unmatched: 17. Germline CDR1 reads SGHAT; CDR2 reads FQNNGV. The CDR3 is 16 amino acids.

This chain uses TRBV15 with TRBJ1-2; tentatively, D is TRBD1 (5 bases). Deletions cut 0 bases from V and 3 bases from J, with 11 bases between. Germline loops: CDR1 LNHNV, CDR2 YYDKDF (reference sequence). This CDR3 contains 15 residues. CDR3: CATSRDKGTDYGYTF. CDR3 DNA: TGTGCCACCAGCAGAGATAAGGGGACGGACTATGGCTACACCTTC. Full variable domain (missing parts from reference TRBV15 and TRBJ1-2): DAMVIQNPRYQVTQFGKPVTLSCSQTLNHNVMYWYQQKSSQAPKLLFHYYDKDFNNEADTPDNFQSRRPNTSFCFLDIRSPGLGDTAMYLCATSRDKGTDYGYTFGSGTRLTVV.

This chain links TRBV15 with TRBJ2-7; 7 bases map to TRBD2. The CDR3 consists of 15 residues. The V and J ends lost 0 bases and 2 bases, in that order; junction bases with no gene match: 4. Per germline, CDR1 LNHNV and CDR2 YYDKDF (reference sequence). Here the CDR3 DNA reads TGTGCCACCAGCAGAGAAGTGGCGGGGGCCTACGAGCAGTACTTC. Translation gives CATSREVAGAYEQYF.

The chain couples TRBV7-2 to TRBJ1-1; 8 positions match TRBD1. Germline-derived CDR1 and CDR2 are SGHTA and FQGNSA. There are 15 residues in the CDR3. V dropped 5 bases and J dropped 5; count of bases not matched to a gene: 10. The CDR3 nucleotides read TGTGCCAGCAGCCTTTCAGGGGGCTTTAGGACTGAAGCTTTCTTT. Protein: CASSLSGGFRTEAFF.

V usage is TRBV27 and J usage is TRBJ1-5, with 7 bases aligning to TRBD1. Germline V gene lookup returns CDR1 MNHEY and CDR2 SMNVEV (reference sequence). V gave up 2 bases and J gave up 5 bases; unmatched junction bases: 6. The CDR3 totals 15 residues. CDR3 loop: CASSLGAGGHQPQHF. CDR3 nucleotide sequence: TGTGCCAGCAGTTTAGGGGCAGGGGGACATCAGCCCCAGCATTTT.

The chain uses TRBV11-2 and TRBJ2-7; 7 nucleotides align to TRBD1. CDR1 is SGHAT and CDR2 is FQNNGV in the germline V gene. With V trimmed by 3 bases and J by 1 base, 3 bases remained unmatched. This CDR3 comprises 14 residues. CDR3 residues: CASSLRQGSYEQYF. The DNA of the CDR3 is TGTGCCAGCAGCTTGAGACAGGGTTCCTACGAGCAGTACTTC.

The J gene is TRBJ2-1, the V gene TRBV2, with 7 bases matching TRBD2. The V segment lost 6 bases and the J segment 4 bases; nucleotides outside the gene matches: 9. This CDR3 has 15 amino acids. Per the germline V gene, CDR1 is SNHLY and CDR2 is FYNNEI. The chain's CDR3 is CASRPTSDQYNEQFF. CDR3 in DNA: TGTGCCAGCAGGCCCACTAGCGACCAATACAATGAGCAGTTCTTC.

The chain has TRBV7-2 and TRBJ2-2, with D possibly matching TRBD2 (5 bases). This CDR3 is 15 amino acids long. V lost 1 base, J lost 2 bases, and 8 bases lay in between. CDR1 SGHTA and CDR2 FQGNSA come from the germline V gene. The CDR3, as DNA: TGTGCCAGCAGCTTAGGAAGACTAAACACCGGGGAGCTGTTTTTT. It is translated as CASSLGRLNTGELFF.

In its sample, this clone was seen once. V gene TRBV9 combines with J gene TRBJ2-7; D is ambiguous. V lost 0 bases and J 7 bases, leaving 11 bases between the germline ends. CDR3 length equals 13 residues. Germline CDR1 and CDR2: SGDLS and YYNGEE. For the CDR3, the DNA is TGTGCCAGCAGCGTAGAGACGTGGGGAGAGCAGTACTTC. Translated: CASSVETWGEQYF.

This clone was observed a handful of times. This chain links TRBV7-2 with TRBJ1-5; the D is unclear. Trimming left V 1 base short and J 9 bases short, with 10 bases between. CDR3 length: 13 amino acids. CDR1 and CDR2 (germline): SGHTA, FQGNSA. CDR3 nucleotides: TGTGCCAGCAGCTTAGAAGCTGGACCGCCCCAGCATTTT. Its protein is CASSLEAGPPQHF.

V usage is TRBV4-3 and J usage is TRBJ2-6, with 9 positions matching TRBD1. The CDR3 loop spans 16 amino acids. V gave up 4 bases and J gave up 3 bases; unmatched junction bases: 4. Germline V gene sequence: CDR1 LGHNA, CDR2 YSLEER. The CDR3 nucleotides read TGCGCCAGCAGCCTACGACAGGGGGATGGGGCCAACGTCCTGACTTTC. It is translated as CASSLRQGDGANVLTF.

The chain recombines TRBV27 with TRBJ1-2; the match to TRBD1 covers 7 bases. CDR3 size: 13 residues. Germline CDR1 reads MNHEY; CDR2 reads SMNVEV (reference sequence). The junction had 11 bases not matched to a gene; V was cut back by 8 bases and J by 8 bases. CDR3 nucleotide sequence: TGTGCCAGCGGGGTAGGGGGCTTTGGCGGCTACACCTTC. Protein sequence: CASGVGGFGGYTF.

V usage is TRBV5-1 and J usage is TRBJ2-5, with 9 bases lining up with TRBD1. J lost 9 bases, V lost 7 bases, and 10 bases had no gene match. This CDR3 comprises 13 residues. Germline CDR1 and CDR2: SGHRS and YFSETQ. The CDR3 DNA reads as TGCGCCAGCGGGAGGGACAGGGAAGGGTCCCAGTACTTC. It encodes CASGRDREGSQYF.